This T cell receptor beta chain is drawn from a study of T cell responses to AZD1222 COVID-19 vaccine. The method was immunoSEQ multiplex PCR; TCRdb's version includes in-frame clones alone and lacks a portion of them. The sample lists 90,000 to 100,000 clones, around nine tenths seen once, with about 15% in the top ten. The CDR3 has 19 amino acids. J was trimmed by 5 bases and V by 0 bases; bases with no gene match: 16. In germline, CDR1 is SGHRS, CDR2 YFSETQ. The V gene is TRBV5-1, the J gene TRBJ2-5, with TRBD2 matching over 10 bases. The sequencing here drew on peripheral blood, taken 28 days after the second AZD1222 dose. The sequence was obtained from an adult who received the AZD1222 COVID-19 vaccine. This chain's CDR3 is CASSLEGGRVTSGLETQYF. Written as DNA, the CDR3 is TGCGCCAGCAGCTTGGAGGGGGGTCGCGTGACTAGCGGGCTGGAGACCCAGTACTTC.